The present TCR beta chain was sequenced within a study of STAT5B mutations in CD4+ large granular lymphocyte leukemia. TCRdb keeps only in-frame clones here, not all; method: immunoSEQ multiplex PCR. The sample yields about 46,000 clones, around 82% seen once. The receptor was isolated from a human donor in good health. Sequencing was performed on CD4+ T cells from blood buffy coats.

CDR3 sequence: CASSAHGDSSYEQYF. The CDR3 region has the DNA TGTGCCAGCAGCGCTCACGGGGACAGCTCCTACGAGCAGTACTTC. V gene TRBV9 combines with J gene TRBJ2-7, with 7 bases fitting TRBD1. V gave up 3 bases and J gave up 0 bases; unmatched junction bases: 6. Germline CDR1 reads SGDLS; CDR2 reads YYNGEE. The CDR3 is 15 amino acids.